These 32 T cell receptor beta chains originate from one sample sequenced in a study of control samples from healthy donors and cancer patients. Data came from immunoSEQ multiplex PCR; TCRdb stores just in-frame clones and leaves some out. The sample records just over 150,000 clones, roughly 90% being singletons. Sequenced input: blood. Receptors were obtained from a man aged 25 to 40 in good health.

V usage is TRBV29-1 and J usage is TRBJ1-1; TRBD1 might be the D (5 bases). CDR1 is SQVTM and CDR2 is ANQGSEA in the germline V gene. CDR3 length equals 11 residues. Trimming stripped 5 bases from V and 5 bases from J, with 9 bases between. In DNA, the CDR3 is TGCAGCGTTCCCTGGGGGACTGAAGCTTTCTTT. As protein: CSVPWGTEAFF.

The chain employs TRBV18 and TRBJ1-5, with D uncertain. Trimming removed 2 bases at V and 2 bases at J, with 10 bases between. The CDR3 sequence is 15 residues long. In germline, CDR1 is KGHSH, CDR2 LQKENI. CDR3 residues: CASSPVRDRNQPQHF. The CDR3 DNA follows: TGTGCCAGCTCACCAGTAAGGGATCGCAATCAGCCCCAGCATTTT. Filled out from reference TRBV18 and TRBJ1-5, the complete variable domain reads NAGVMQNPRHLVRRRGQEARLRCSPMKGHSHVYWYRQLPEEGLKFMVYLQKENIIDESGMPKERFSAEFPKEGPSILRIQQVVRGDSAAYFCASSPVRDRNQPQHFGDGTRLSIL.

The chain joins TRBV19 to TRBJ1-1; the match to TRBD1 covers 7 bases. The CDR3 has 15 residues. With V trimmed by 6 bases and J by 1 base, 8 bases remained unmatched. The V gene's germline CDR1 is LNHDA and CDR2 SQIVND (reference sequence). Here the CDR3 DNA reads TGTGCCAGTAGCGGGCCGGGACAGACGAACACTGAAGCTTTCTTT. Its translation: CASSGPGQTNTEAFF.

The chain uses TRBV28 and TRBJ1-6; 9 nucleotides match TRBD1. CDR1 and CDR2 (germline): MDHEN, SYDVKM. This CDR3 has 17 residues. The V and J ends lost 5 bases and 5 bases, in that order; junction bases with no gene match: 10. CDR3 region: CASSSTGQGGNNSPLHF. The CDR3, as DNA: TGTGCCAGCAGTAGCACGGGACAGGGAGGGAATAATTCACCCCTCCACTTT.

V gene TRBV6-1 combines with J gene TRBJ1-4; D not resolved. This CDR3 has 14 amino acids. The germline V and J ends were trimmed by 0 bases and 3 bases, with 5 bases remaining between them. CDR1 is MNHNS, CDR2 SASEGT, per germline. The CDR3 sequence: CASSEATANEKLFF. CDR3 sequence (DNA): TGTGCCAGCAGTGAAGCAACGGCTAATGAAAAACTGTTTTTT.

V gene TRBV7-9 combines with J gene TRBJ2-1; TRBD2 might be the D (6 bases). This CDR3 region has 15 residues. Germline V gene lookup returns CDR1 SEHNR and CDR2 FQNEAQ (reference sequence). Deletions cut 5 bases from V and 0 bases from J, with 11 bases between. The CDR3 is CASSTSGGSYNEQFF. The CDR3 DNA reads TGTGCCAGCAGCACTTCCGGGGGCTCCTACAATGAGCAGTTCTTC. Variable domain in full (rest from reference TRBV7-9 and TRBJ2-1): DTGVSQNPRHKITKRGQNVTFRCDPISEHNRLYWYRQTLGQGPEFLTYFQNEAQLEKSRLLSDRFSAERPKGSFSTLEIQRTEQGDSAMYLCASSTSGGSYNEQFFGPGTRLTVL.

The V gene is TRBV3-1 (or the pseudogene TRBV3-2), the J gene TRBJ2-5; TRBD2 matches at 14 bases. There are 18 residues in the CDR3. Unmatched junction bases numbered 10, after V lost 0 bases and J lost 7 bases. CDR1 LGHDT and CDR2 YNNKEL come from the germline V gene (reference sequence). CDR3 sequence reads: CASSQEGRGTSGSRTQYF. CDR3 coding DNA: TGTGCCAGCAGCCAAGAGGGGAGGGGGACTAGCGGGAGTAGGACCCAGTACTTC.

The V gene is TRBV7-3, the J gene TRBJ1-1; tentatively, D is TRBD1 (5 bases). Germline V lookup: CDR1 SGHTA, CDR2 FQGTGA. The CDR3 sequence is 15 residues long. The V end was cut by 5 bases, the J end by 0 bases, with 13 bases between. The CDR3 DNA reads as TGTGCCAGCAGCCCCTCTGGGGGGGTGAACACTGAAGCTTTCTTT. It codes for CASSPSGGVNTEAFF. The entire variable domain, with the rest obtained from reference TRBV7-3 and TRBJ1-1, is as follows: GAGVSQTPSNKVTEKGKYVELRCDPISGHTALYWYRQSLGQGPEFLIYFQGTGAADDSGLPNDRFFAVRPEGSVSTLKIQRTERGDSAVYLCASSPSGGVNTEAFFGQGTRLTVV.

V is TRBV6-4 and J is TRBJ2-1; D is perhaps TRBD1 or TRBD2 (5 bases each). CDR1 and CDR2 from the germline V gene are MRHNA and SNTAGT. Trimming shortened V by 0 bases and J by 9 bases, and 12 bases separated the two germline ends. CDR3 length: 14 amino acids. The CDR3 nucleotides read TGTGCCAGCAGTGACTCGACAGAGGGTCTTGAGCAGTTCTTC. Protein: CASSDSTEGLEQFF.

V is TRBV18 and J is TRBJ1-2, with D unresolved. CDR1 and CDR2 (germline): KGHSH, LQKENI. V lost 1 base to trimming and J lost 6 bases, with 18 bases between them. This CDR3 comprises 16 residues. The CDR3 region is CASSPRDTSSANGYTF. CDR3 nucleotides: TGTGCCAGCTCACCACGAGACACCTCCTCCGCCAATGGCTACACCTTC. Looking up the rest from reference TRBV18 and TRBJ1-2 gives the full variable domain: NAGVMQNPRHLVRRRGQEARLRCSPMKGHSHVYWYRQLPEEGLKFMVYLQKENIIDESGMPKERFSAEFPKEGPSILRIQQVVRGDSAAYFCASSPRDTSSANGYTFGSGTRLTVV.

In DNA form, the CDR3 reads TGTGCCAGCAGCTACATACAGTCCTACGAGCAGTACTTC. This translates into CASSYIQSYEQYF. V gene TRBV7-2 combines with J gene TRBJ2-7; unclear D gene. Germline V gene sequence: CDR1 SGHTA, CDR2 FQGNSA. V was pared by 4 bases and J by 1 base, with 8 bases between. The CDR3 is 13 residues long.

The chain carries TRBV6-4 and TRBJ2-2; D may be TRBD1 or TRBD2 (5 bases each). The CDR3 contains 13 residues. Trimming stripped 7 bases from V and 4 bases from J, with 10 bases between. From germline, CDR1 is MRHNA and CDR2 SNTAGT. CDR3 amino acids: CASKSGPTGELFF. The CDR3 DNA reads TGTGCCAGCAAATCGGGACCCACCGGGGAGCTGTTTTTT.

The rearrangement links TRBV9 to TRBJ1-3, with D hard to call. Looked up from germline, CDR1 is SGDLS and CDR2 is YYNGEE. The CDR3 is 15 amino acids. Trimming pared 4 bases from V and 0 bases from J, leaving 11 bases between. CDR3 DNA: TGTGCCAGCAGCCCCGGCGAGGTCTCTGGAAACACCATATATTTT. As protein: CASSPGEVSGNTIYF.

The chain has TRBV28 and TRBJ1-1; D remains ambiguous. Between the trimmed V and J ends, which lost 3 bases and 3 bases, there was a span of 14 bases. The CDR3 is 15 amino acids. The germline CDR1 and CDR2 sequences are MDHEN and SYDVKM. The CDR3 sequence is CASSFSVRRYTEAFF. The CDR3 DNA reads TGTGCCAGCAGTTTTAGTGTCAGGAGGTACACTGAAGCTTTCTTT. The variable domain in full, with the rest retrieved from reference TRBV28 and TRBJ1-1, is DVKVTQSSRYLVKRTGEKVFLECVQDMDHENMFWYRQDPGLGLRLIYFSYDVKMKEKGDIPEGYSVSREKKERFSLILESASTNQTSMYLCASSFSVRRYTEAFFGQGTRLTVV.

V and J are TRBV6-6 and TRBJ1-1; D is perhaps TRBD1 (5 bases). With 7 bases removed from V and 1 base from J, the gap between germline ends came to 16 bases. Germline lookup yields CDR1 MNHNY and CDR2 SVGAGI (reference sequence). This CDR3 is 15 amino acids long. The CDR3 nucleotides read TGTGCCAGCACCCCACCGGGACGGAAGAACACTGAAGCTTTCTTT. Protein product: CASTPPGRKNTEAFF.

The CDR3 coding sequence is TGTGCCAGCACCTTATGGGCGAACACTGAAGCTTTCTTT. This translates into CASTLWANTEAFF. This chain joins TRBV12-3 or TRBV12-4 and TRBJ1-1; D gene uncertain. Trimming left V 7 bases short and J 1 base short, with 10 bases between. This CDR3 is 13 amino acids long.

V is TRBV27 and J is TRBJ1-6; D gene unclear. The CDR3 loop spans 18 amino acids. Trimming took 4 bases from V and 8 from J, leaving 24 bases between them. Germline V gene sequence: CDR1 MNHEY, CDR2 SMNVEV (reference sequence). CDR3 coding DNA: TGTGCCAGCAGTTCTACCCCCTTTTCGTCAGGTTTTCATTCACCCCTCCACTTT. Translation: CASSSTPFSSGFHSPLHF.

CDR3 sequence reads: CASSQDRGTDRDTGELFF. The CDR3 DNA follows: TGTGCCAGCAGCCAAGATAGAGGTACAGACAGGGACACCGGGGAGCTGTTTTTT. The chain couples TRBV3-1 (or the pseudogene TRBV3-2) to TRBJ2-2; 7 bases fit TRBD1. Germline assignment: CDR1 LGHDT and CDR2 YNNKEL (reference sequence). This CDR3 comprises 18 residues. The J segment lost 3 bases and the V segment lost 0 bases, leaving 10 bases of the junction unmatched.

This sequence joins TRBV27 and TRBJ1-6, with D possibly being TRBD1 (5 bases). This CDR3 has 15 amino acids. Germline V CDR1 and CDR2: MNHEY, SMNVEV (reference sequence). V was cut by 5 bases and J by 13 bases, with 21 bases left in between. The CDR3 nucleotides are TGTGCCAGCAGTCAAGAGGTGGGGGTCGGGACCCCCCTCCACTTT. This gives the protein CASSQEVGVGTPLHF.

J is TRBJ2-7 and V is TRBV21-1; the table assigns TRBD2, which was not confirmed against the DNA. TRBV21-1 is a listed pseudogene. The CDR3 is made up of 15 amino acids. CDR3 in DNA: TGTGCCAGCAGCAAGGGCGGGCCCTCCTCCTACGAGCAGTACTTC. As protein: CASSKGGPSSYEQYF.

The rearrangement joins TRBV11-2 to TRBJ2-7; a possible D gene is TRBD1 (6 bases). V lost 4 bases and J 0 bases, leaving 13 bases between the germline ends. Per germline, CDR1 SGHAT and CDR2 FQNNGV. The CDR3 totals 15 residues. DNA for the CDR3: TGTGCCAGCAGCTCAAGGGACACCGGCTCCTACGAGCAGTACTTC. This encodes CASSSRDTGSYEQYF.

The V gene is TRBV19, the J gene TRBJ1-4, with 10 bases identical to TRBD1. CDR3 length equals 13 residues. Germline loops: CDR1 LNHDA, CDR2 SQIVND (reference sequence). The ends lost 10 bases at V and 8 bases at J; junction bases unmatched: 7. CDR3 coding DNA: TGTGCCACCCGGGACAGGGGAAGGGAAAAACTGTTTTTT. Residues: CATRDRGREKLFF. The variable domain in full, with the rest retrieved from reference TRBV19 and TRBJ1-4, is DGGITQSPKYLFRKEGQNVTLSCEQNLNHDAMYWYRQDPGQGLRLIYYSQIVNDFQKGDIAEGYSVSREKKESFPLTVTSAQKNPTAFYLCATRDRGREKLFFGSGTQLSVL.

The V call is TRBV25-1, the J call TRBJ2-5; the D is unclear. The CDR3 runs to 12 residues. Trimming pared 6 bases from V and 4 bases from J, leaving 9 bases between. Germline loops: CDR1 MGHDK, CDR2 SYGVNS. CDR3 DNA: TGTGCCAGCAGCACACCGGGAGAGACCCAGTACTTC. Protein sequence: CASSTPGETQYF.

In DNA, the CDR3 is TGTGCCAGCAGTAGAGGACAGAGCATGAACACTGAAGCTTTCTTT. This codes for CASSRGQSMNTEAFF. The rearrangement links TRBV7-6 to TRBJ1-1, with D possibly matching TRBD1 (6 bases). V was clipped by 6 bases and J by 0 bases, with 14 bases between them. Germline V CDR1 and CDR2: SGHVS, FNYEAQ. The CDR3 runs to 15 residues. The entire variable domain, with the rest obtained from reference TRBV7-6 and TRBJ1-1, is as follows: GAGVSQSPRYKVTKRGQDVALRCDPISGHVSLYWYRQALGQGPEFLTYFNYEAQQDKSGLPNDRFSAERPEGSISTLTIQRTEQRDSAMYRCASSRGQSMNTEAFFGQGTRLTVV.

This clone occurred once. This chain joins TRBV5-6 and TRBJ1-4, with D perhaps TRBD1 (6 bases). CDR1 and CDR2 from the germline V gene are SGHDT and YYEEEE. Between the trimmed V and J ends, which lost 7 bases and 4 bases, there was a span of 17 bases. CDR3 length: 15 residues. The CDR3 DNA reads TGTGCCAGCGCCTCGTCCGGGACACTTAATGAAAAACTGTTTTTT. It codes for CASASSGTLNEKLFF.

The J gene is TRBJ2-2, the V gene TRBV14; D perhaps matches TRBD1 (6 bases). This CDR3 comprises 14 residues. CDR1 SGHDN and CDR2 FVKESK come from the germline V gene. V was trimmed by 5 bases and J by 5 bases, leaving 12 bases between them. Here the CDR3 DNA reads TGTGCCAGCAGCGGACAGATACAGACCGGGGAGCTGTTTTTT. It encodes CASSGQIQTGELFF.

The J gene is TRBJ2-5, the V gene TRBV5-1; D possibly corresponds to TRBD1 (6 bases). The CDR3 runs to 15 residues. The germline V and J ends were trimmed by 5 bases and 1 base, with 15 bases remaining between them. Looked up from germline, CDR1 is SGHRS and CDR2 is YFSETQ. CDR3 loop: CASSRRPDSQETQYF. In DNA, the CDR3 is TGCGCCAGCAGTAGACGACCGGACAGCCAAGAGACCCAGTACTTC.

The V call is TRBV7-9, the J call TRBJ2-7; D remains ambiguous. V lost 5 bases and J 0 bases, leaving 5 bases between the germline ends. The CDR3 extends over 12 amino acids. Germline V gene lookup returns CDR1 SEHNR and CDR2 FQNEAQ (reference sequence). Written as DNA, the CDR3 is TGTGCCAGCAGCCCTAGCTCCTACGAGCAGTACTTC. Amino acid sequence: CASSPSSYEQYF. Full variable domain (missing parts from reference TRBV7-9 and TRBJ2-7): DTGVSQNPRHKITKRGQNVTFRCDPISEHNRLYWYRQTLGQGPEFLTYFQNEAQLEKSRLLSDRFSAERPKGSFSTLEIQRTEQGDSAMYLCASSPSSYEQYFGPGTRLTVT.

This chain uses TRBV27 with TRBJ1-5, with D tentatively TRBD1 (6 bases). The ends were cut back, 0 bases at V and 6 bases at J, with 15 bases in the middle. Germline V CDR1 and CDR2: MNHEY, SMNVEV (reference sequence). CDR3 size: 16 residues. CDR3 region: CASSLSAGGLAQPQHF. CDR3 DNA: TGTGCCAGCAGTTTATCGGCCGGGGGGCTCGCTCAGCCCCAGCATTTT.

The DNA of the CDR3 is TGTGCCAGCAAAGGTAGAGACTACGAGCAGTACTTC. This sequence encodes CASKGRDYEQYF. V gene TRBV11-2 combines with J gene TRBJ2-7, with D hard to call. Germline V gives CDR1 SGHAT, CDR2 FQNNGV. With 7 bases removed from V and 3 bases from J, the gap between germline ends came to 10 bases. This CDR3 is built from 12 residues.

The CDR3: CASSVPDYGYTF. The CDR3 region has the DNA TGCGCCAGCAGCGTCCCAGACTATGGCTACACCTTC. The rearrangement links TRBV5-1 to TRBJ1-2; D not resolved. The CDR3 is 12 amino acids. Trimming took 4 bases from V and 3 from J, leaving 7 bases between them. Per germline, CDR1 SGHRS and CDR2 YFSETQ.

J is TRBJ2-3 and V is TRBV15; D remains ambiguous. This CDR3 contains 15 residues. CDR1 and CDR2 from the germline V gene are LNHNV and YYDKDF (reference sequence). Trimming removed 0 bases from V and 5 bases from J, with 12 bases in between. The CDR3 reads CATSRDPVMGDTQYF. The CDR3 region has the DNA TGTGCCACCAGCAGAGATCCGGTCATGGGAGATACGCAGTATTTT.